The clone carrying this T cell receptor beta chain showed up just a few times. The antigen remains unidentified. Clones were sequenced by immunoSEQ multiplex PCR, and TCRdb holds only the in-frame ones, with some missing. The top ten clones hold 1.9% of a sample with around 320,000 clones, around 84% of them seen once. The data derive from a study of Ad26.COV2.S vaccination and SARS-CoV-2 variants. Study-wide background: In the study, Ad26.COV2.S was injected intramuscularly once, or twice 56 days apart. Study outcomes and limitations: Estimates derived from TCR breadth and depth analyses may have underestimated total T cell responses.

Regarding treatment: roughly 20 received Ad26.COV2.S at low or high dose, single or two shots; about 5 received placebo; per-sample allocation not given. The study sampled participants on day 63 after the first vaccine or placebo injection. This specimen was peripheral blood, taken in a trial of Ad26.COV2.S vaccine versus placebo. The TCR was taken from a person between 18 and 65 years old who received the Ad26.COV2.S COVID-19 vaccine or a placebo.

This CDR3 is CSVGRGHEQYF. DNA for the CDR3: TGCAGCGTTGGAAGGGGCCACGAGCAGTACTTC. The chain is built from TRBV29-1 and TRBJ2-7, with D possibly being TRBD1 (5 bases). This CDR3 is built from 11 residues. V shed 4 bases and J shed 5 bases, with 9 bases lying between them. Looked up from germline, CDR1 is SQVTM and CDR2 is ANQGSEA.